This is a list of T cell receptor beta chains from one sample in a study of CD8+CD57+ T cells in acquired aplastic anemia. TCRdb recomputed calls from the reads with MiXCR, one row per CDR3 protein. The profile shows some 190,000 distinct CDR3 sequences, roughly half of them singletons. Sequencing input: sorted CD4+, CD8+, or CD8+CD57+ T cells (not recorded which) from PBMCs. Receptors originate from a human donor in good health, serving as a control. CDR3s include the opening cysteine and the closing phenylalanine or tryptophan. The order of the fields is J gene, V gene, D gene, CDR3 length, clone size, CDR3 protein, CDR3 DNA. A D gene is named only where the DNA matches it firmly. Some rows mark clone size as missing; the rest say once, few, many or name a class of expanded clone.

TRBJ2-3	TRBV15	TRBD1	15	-	CATSRDRGSTDTQYF	TGTGCCACCAGCAGGGACAGGGGCAGCACAGATACGCAGTATTTT
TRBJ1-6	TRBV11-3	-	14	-	CASSFDSYNSPPHF	TGTGCCAGCAGCTTTGACTCCTATAATTCGCCCCCCCACTTT
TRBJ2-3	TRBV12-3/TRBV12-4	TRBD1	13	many	CASSFLDRGGQYF	TGTGCCAGCAGTTTCCTGGACAGGGGAGGGCAGTATTTT
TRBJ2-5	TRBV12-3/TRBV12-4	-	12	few	CASSLKEETQYF	TGTGCCAGCAGTTTAAAGGAAGAGACCCAGTACTTC
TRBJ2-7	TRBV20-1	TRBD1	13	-	CSAYTGTDYEQYF	TGCAGTGCCTACACAGGGACAGACTACGAGCAGTACTTC
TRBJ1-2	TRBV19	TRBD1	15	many	CASSTRLTGRYGYTF	TGTGCCAGTAGTACGCGTTTGACAGGGAGGTATGGCTACACCTTC
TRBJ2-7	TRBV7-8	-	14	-	CASSAGTQGYEQYF	TGTGCCAGCAGTGCCGGGACTCAAGGCTACGAGCAGTACTTC
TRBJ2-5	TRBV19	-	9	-	CASKETQYF	TGTGCCAGTAAAGAGACCCAGTACTTC
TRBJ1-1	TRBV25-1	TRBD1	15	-	CASSPQGFSNTEAFF	TGTGCCAGCAGCCCACAGGGGTTTTCGAACACTGAAGCTTTCTTT
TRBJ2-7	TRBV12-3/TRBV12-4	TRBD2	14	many	CASSLEAGRYEQYF	TGTGCCAGCAGTTTAGAAGCGGGGCGCTACGAGCAGTACTTC
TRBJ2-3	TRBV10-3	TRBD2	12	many	CAISEASGTQYF	TGTGCCATCAGTGAGGCTAGCGGGACGCAGTATTTT
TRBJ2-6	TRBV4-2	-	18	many	CASSQAQGTGAGANVLTF	TGTGCCAGCAGCCAAGCCCAGGGGACGGGAGCTGGGGCCAACGTCCTGACTTTC
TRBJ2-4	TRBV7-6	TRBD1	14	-	CASSSRDRGGNQYF	TGTGCCAGCAGCTCCCGGGACAGGGGAGGGAATCAGTACTTC
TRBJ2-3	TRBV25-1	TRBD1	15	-	CASSDRAGGTDTQYF	TGTGCCAGCAGTGACCGGGCAGGGGGTACCGATACGCAGTATTTT
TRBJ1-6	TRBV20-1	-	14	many	CSARGSSYNSPLHF	TGCAGTGCTAGAGGGAGCTCCTATAATTCACCCCTCCACTTT
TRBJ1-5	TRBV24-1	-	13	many	CATAGGHNQPQHF	TGTGCCACCGCTGGGGGGCACAATCAGCCCCAGCATTTT
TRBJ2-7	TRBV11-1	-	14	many	CASSLEEGSYEQYF	TGTGCCAGCAGCTTAGAGGAGGGCTCCTACGAGCAGTACTTC
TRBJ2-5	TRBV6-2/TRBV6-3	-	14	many	CASRDEQRWETQYF	TGTGCCAGCAGGGACGAACAAAGGTGGGAGACCCAGTACTTC
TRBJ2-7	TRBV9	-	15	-	CASSVDGTPFSEQYF	TGTGCCAGCAGCGTAGACGGGACGCCATTCTCCGAGCAGTACTTC
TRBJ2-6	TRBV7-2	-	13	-	CASSFDQGRVLTF	TGTGCCAGCAGCTTCGACCAGGGGCGCGTCCTGACTTTC
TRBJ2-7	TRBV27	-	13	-	CASSLRVTYEQYF	TGTGCCAGCAGTTTGCGGGTCACCTACGAGCAGTACTTC
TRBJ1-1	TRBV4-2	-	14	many	CASSQSEGHTEAFF	TGTGCCAGCAGCCAATCGGAAGGCCACACTGAAGCTTTCTTT
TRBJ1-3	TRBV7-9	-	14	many	CASSLDQGRNTIYF	TGTGCCAGCAGCTTGGATCAAGGTCGAAACACCATATATTTT
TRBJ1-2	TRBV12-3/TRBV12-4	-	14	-	CASSIQGRDYGYTF	TGTGCCAGCAGCATACAGGGAAGGGACTATGGCTACACCTTC
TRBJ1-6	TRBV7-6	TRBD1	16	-	CASSIRGQAENSPLHF	TGTGCCAGCAGCATTCGAGGACAGGCCGAGAATTCACCCCTCCACTTT
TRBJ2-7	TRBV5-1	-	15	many	CASSPALGVSDEQYF	TGCGCCAGCAGCCCAGCCCTGGGGGTTTCGGACGAGCAGTACTTC
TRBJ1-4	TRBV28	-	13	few	CASSSAANEKLFF	TGTGCCAGCAGTTCTGCTGCTAATGAAAAACTGTTTTTT
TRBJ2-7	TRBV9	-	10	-	CASSAGEQYF	TGTGCCAGCAGCGCCGGCGAGCAGTACTTC
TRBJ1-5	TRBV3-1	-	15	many	CASSLTGDGNQPQHF	TGTGCCAGCAGCCTAACCGGGGACGGTAATCAGCCCCAGCATTTT
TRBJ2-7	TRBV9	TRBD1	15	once	CASSGRQGASYEQYF	TGTGCCAGCAGCGGGCGACAGGGGGCGTCCTACGAGCAGTACTTC
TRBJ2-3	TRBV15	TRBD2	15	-	CATEESGRRTDTQYF	TGTGCCACCGAGGAAAGCGGGAGGAGGACAGATACGCAGTATTTT
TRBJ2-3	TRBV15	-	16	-	CATSRGGTQPPDTQYF	TGTGCCACCAGCAGAGGTGGGACTCAACCTCCAGATACGCAGTATTTT
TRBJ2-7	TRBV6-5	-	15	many	CASRGRKGWNYEQYF	TGTGCCAGCAGGGGGAGGAAGGGTTGGAACTACGAGCAGTACTTC
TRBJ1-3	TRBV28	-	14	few	CATQGGPYRNTIYF	TGTGCCACCCAAGGTGGCCCTTATCGAAACACCATATATTTT
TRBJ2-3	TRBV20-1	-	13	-	CSARGTSTDTQYF	TGCAGTGCTAGAGGGACTAGCACAGATACGCAGTATTTT
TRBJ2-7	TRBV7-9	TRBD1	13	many	CASSPRQGYEQYF	TGTGCCAGCAGCCCCCGACAGGGCTACGAGCAGTACTTC
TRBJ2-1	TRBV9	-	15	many	CASSNRGSSYNEQFF	TGTGCCAGCAGCAACCGGGGGAGCTCCTACAATGAGCAGTTCTTC
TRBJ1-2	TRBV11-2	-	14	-	CASSPRGWGDYYTF	TGTGCCAGCAGCCCTAGGGGGTGGGGGGACTACTACACCTTC
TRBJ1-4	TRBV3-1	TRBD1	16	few	CASSQGRTGLNEKLFF	TGTGCCAGCAGCCAAGGTAGGACAGGACTAAATGAAAAACTGTTTTTT
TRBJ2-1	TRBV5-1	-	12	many	CASSETVHEQFF	TGCGCCAGCAGCGAGACAGTCCATGAGCAGTTCTTC
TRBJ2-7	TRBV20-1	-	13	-	CSARFRSSYEQYF	TGCAGTGCTAGGTTCAGGAGCTCCTACGAGCAGTACTTC
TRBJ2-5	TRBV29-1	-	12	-	CSVGDSIRTQYF	TGCAGCGTCGGTGACAGTATTCGGACCCAGTACTTC
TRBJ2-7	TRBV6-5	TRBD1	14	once	CASSFRDRAIEQYF	TGTGCCAGCAGTTTCAGGGACAGGGCTATCGAGCAGTACTTC
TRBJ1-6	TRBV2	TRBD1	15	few	CASSDGQGSNSPLHF	TGTGCCAGCAGTGACGGACAGGGGAGTAATTCACCCCTCCACTTT
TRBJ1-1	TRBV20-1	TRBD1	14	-	CSARGSDREGEAFF	TGCAGTGCTAGGGGATCGGACAGGGAAGGCGAAGCTTTCTTT
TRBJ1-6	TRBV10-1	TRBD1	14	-	CASSTGIYNSPLHF	TGCGCCAGCTCGACAGGGATCTATAATTCACCCCTCCACTTT
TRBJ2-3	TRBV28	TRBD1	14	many	CASSYGQAKDTQYF	TGTGCCAGCAGTTACGGACAGGCGAAAGATACGCAGTATTTT
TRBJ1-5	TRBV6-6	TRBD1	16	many	CASTLLAGGTNQPQHF	TGTGCCAGCACCCTCCTCGCAGGGGGCACCAATCAGCCCCAGCATTTT
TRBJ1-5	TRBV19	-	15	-	CASSRWRDSNQPQHF	TGTGCCAGTAGTAGATGGAGGGATAGCAATCAGCCCCAGCATTTT
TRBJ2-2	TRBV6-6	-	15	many	CASSYSLLGGGELFF	TGTGCCAGCAGTTACTCCCTATTAGGGGGCGGGGAGCTGTTTTTT
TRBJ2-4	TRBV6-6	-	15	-	CASSYDTLAKNIQYF	TGTGCCAGCAGTTACGACACCTTAGCCAAAAACATTCAGTACTTC
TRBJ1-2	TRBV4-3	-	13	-	CASSQAQGGGNTF	TGCGCCAGCAGCCAAGCACAGGGAGGTGGAAACACCTTC